Listed below are T cell receptor beta chains from one sample, sequenced in a study of cytomegalovirus exposure and HLA in healthy donors. Profiled with immunoSEQ multiplex PCR; TCRdb holds only in-frame clones, not every one. Of 200,000 to 250,000 clones listed, approximately 78% were seen once; the top ten hold roughly 2.5%. Sequencing was done on a sample of PBMCs. The receptors come from a woman aged 40 to 49 in good health and CMV-seronegative. The CDR3 runs from the conserved cysteine through the conserved F or W.

TRBJ2-7 | 14 | TRBV28 | CASRKTYRGREQYF
TRBJ1-2 | 16 | TRBV29-1 | CSAAGDRGQLGYGYTF
TRBJ2-7 | 14 | TRBV21-1 | CASSSGDSSYEQYF
TRBJ1-2 | 12 | TRBV30 | CAWGTSSYGYTF
TRBJ2-1 | 18 | TRBV27 | CASRSYLPGQGKYNEQFF
TRBJ2-3 | 16 | TRBV9 | CASSVGGGGTGDTQYF
TRBJ2-2 | 14 | TRBV2 | CASRTIPNTGELFF
TRBJ2-7 | 15 | TRBV10-3 | CAISDSSGSGYEQYF
TRBJ1-6 | 14 | TRBV30 | CAWSVWGVRSPLHF
TRBJ2-7 | 14 | TRBV28 | CASSPTDRPWEQYF
TRBJ1-1 | 15 | TRBV4-1 | CASSQASGVGTEAFF
TRBJ2-7 | 13 | TRBV28 | CASSGGNPYEQYF
TRBJ1-1 | 14 | TRBV2 | CASSLTQGVTEAFF
TRBJ2-5 | 15 | TRBV29-1 | CSVVPRGQGQETQYF
TRBJ1-1 | 17 | TRBV18 | CASSPNPPQVRRAEAFF
TRBJ2-7 | 15 | TRBV7-2 | CASSSPGVLSYEQYF
TRBJ2-7 | 15 | TRBV27 | CASSGTGLSSYEQYF
TRBJ1-4 | 14 | TRBV12-5 | CASGPGGSNEKLFF
TRBJ1-1 | 12 | TRBV6-1 | CASRARGTEAFF
TRBJ2-7 | 16 | TRBV7-6 | CASSSWGGPQGYEQYF
TRBJ2-3 | 15 | TRBV9 | CASSVDSFPTDTQYF
TRBJ2-3 | 14 | TRBV16 | CASSQSQGRGTQYF
TRBJ2-3 | 15 | TRBV30 | CARTAAGVVADTQYF
TRBJ2-7 | 15 | TRBV25-1 | CASSEGGTGYYEQYF
TRBJ1-4 | 13 | TRBV2 | CASHAQTNEKLFF
TRBJ2-7 | 15 | TRBV6-1 | CASSEARSEVYEQYF
TRBJ1-1 | 14 | TRBV29-1 | CSVVGGVMNTEAFF
TRBJ2-5 | 17 | TRBV4-1 | CASSHATPGQGKETQYF
TRBJ1-1 | 17 | TRBV4-1 | CASSQGHASGMHTEAFF
TRBJ1-2 | 14 | TRBV7-9 | CSSSFPVGGYGYTF
TRBJ2-1 | 14 | TRBV29-1 | CSVGSGRELNEQFF
TRBJ1-1 | 15 | TRBV5-1 | CASSLDVGEGTEAFF
TRBJ2-1 | 14 | TRBV7-9 | CASRSLAGNNEQFF
TRBJ2-1 | 18 | TRBV7-9 | CASSLAWTSGISYNEQFF
TRBJ1-5 | 16 | TRBV19 | CASSTMTGGADQPQHF
TRBJ1-5 | 14 | TRBV11-3 | CASRYRVSNQPQHF
TRBJ2-5 | 14 | TRBV5-1 | CASSTTGGAETQYF
TRBJ2-7 | 13 | TRBV4-1 | CASSQDVPNEQYF
TRBJ1-1 | 13 | TRBV19 | CATEGTGGTEAFF
TRBJ1-1 | 17 | TRBV10-3 | CAISGSLGRGEYIEAFF
TRBJ2-3 | 15 | TRBV6-7 | CASSYPSGRTDTQYF
TRBJ1-1 | 15 | TRBV6-1 | CASKTLGQGNTEAFF
TRBJ1-5 | 15 | TRBV2 | CASRGQGISNQPQHF
TRBJ2-1 | 17 | TRBV2 | CASSLATLAGGENEQFF
TRBJ2-2 | 13 | TRBV5-6 | CASSQGNTGELFF
TRBJ2-7 | 13 | TRBV28 | CASSFPGRYEQYF
TRBJ2-7 | 14 | TRBV6-1 | CASSAGHSAGEQYF
TRBJ1-5 | 16 | TRBV7-9 | CASSLSLGAGDQSQHF
TRBJ2-1 | 13 | TRBV27 | CAPHRDRTHDLLF
TRBJ1-5 | 13 | TRBV25-1 | CASSEHFNQPQHF
TRBJ2-7 | 14 | TRBV6-6 | CASSQGQGLNEQYF
TRBJ2-2 | 14 | TRBV30 | CAWSRNSWTGELFF
TRBJ2-7 | 15 | TRBV11-2 | CASSLESLAPYEQYF
TRBJ2-1 | 18 | TRBV7-9 | CASSPKGLAGFSYNEQFF